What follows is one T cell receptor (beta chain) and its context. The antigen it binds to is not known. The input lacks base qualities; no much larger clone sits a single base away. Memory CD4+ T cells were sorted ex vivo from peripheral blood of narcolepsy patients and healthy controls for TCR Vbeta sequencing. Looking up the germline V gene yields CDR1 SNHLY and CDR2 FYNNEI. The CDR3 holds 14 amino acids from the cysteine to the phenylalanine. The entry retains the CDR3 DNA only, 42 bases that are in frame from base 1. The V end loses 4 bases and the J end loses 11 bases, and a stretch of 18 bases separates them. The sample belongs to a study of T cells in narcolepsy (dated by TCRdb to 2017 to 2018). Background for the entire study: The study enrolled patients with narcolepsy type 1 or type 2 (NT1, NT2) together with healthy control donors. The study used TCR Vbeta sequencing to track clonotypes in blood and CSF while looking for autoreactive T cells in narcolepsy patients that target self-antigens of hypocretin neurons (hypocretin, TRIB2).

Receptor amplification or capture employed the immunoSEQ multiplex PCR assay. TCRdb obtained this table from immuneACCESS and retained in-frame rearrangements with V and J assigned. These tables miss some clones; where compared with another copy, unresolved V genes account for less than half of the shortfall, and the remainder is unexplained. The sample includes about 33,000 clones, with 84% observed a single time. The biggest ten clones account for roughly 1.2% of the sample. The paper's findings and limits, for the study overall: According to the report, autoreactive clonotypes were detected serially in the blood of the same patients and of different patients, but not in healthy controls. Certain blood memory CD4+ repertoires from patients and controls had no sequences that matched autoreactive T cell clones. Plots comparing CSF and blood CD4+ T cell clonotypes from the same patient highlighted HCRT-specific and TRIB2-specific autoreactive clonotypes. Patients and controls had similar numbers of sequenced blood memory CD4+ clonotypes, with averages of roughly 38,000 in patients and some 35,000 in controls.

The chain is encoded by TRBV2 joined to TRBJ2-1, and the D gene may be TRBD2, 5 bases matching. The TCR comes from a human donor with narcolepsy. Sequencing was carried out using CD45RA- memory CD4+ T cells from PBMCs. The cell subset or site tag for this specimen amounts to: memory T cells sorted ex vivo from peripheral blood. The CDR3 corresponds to CASSAPLQNGKQFF. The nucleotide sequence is TGTGCCAGCAGTGCCCCCCTCCAAAACGGGAAGCAGTTCTTC.